This paragraph reports one T cell receptor beta chain. CDR3 size: 15 residues. J lost 6 bases, V lost 3 bases, and 7 bases had no gene match. Germline CDR1 is GTSNPN and CDR2 is SVGIG (reference sequence). The data derive from a study of immune heterogeneity within non-small cell lung tumors. It was a multiplex PCR that amplified TCR beta CDR3, with 32 V and 13 J primers. TCRdb re-called the multiplex PCR reads with MiXCR, one entry per CDR3 protein. The sample lists some 2,700 distinct CDR3 sequences; around 59% were seen once. Template input was genomic DNA from bulk tumor (around 610 ng per sample). Several far-apart biopsies were taken per primary tumor during surgery. Each patient presented with untreated, newly diagnosed non-small cell lung cancer and received curative surgery.

The sequenced material came from lung tumor tissue. The clonotype was recovered from a man in his 70s with non-small cell lung cancer. V and J are TRBV30 and TRBJ2-1; 11 bases agree with TRBD2. CDR3 nucleotides: TGTGCCTGGAGGGTTCTAGCGGGAGGCTCCAATGAGCAGTTCTTC. Its translation is CAWRVLAGGSNEQFF. The whole variable domain, remainder taken from reference TRBV30 and TRBJ2-1, is SQTIHQWPATLVQPVGSPLSLECTVEGTSNPNLYWYRQAAGRGLQLLFYSVGIGQISSEVPQNLSASRPQDRQFILSSKKLLLSDSGFYLCAWRVLAGGSNEQFFGPGTRLTVL.